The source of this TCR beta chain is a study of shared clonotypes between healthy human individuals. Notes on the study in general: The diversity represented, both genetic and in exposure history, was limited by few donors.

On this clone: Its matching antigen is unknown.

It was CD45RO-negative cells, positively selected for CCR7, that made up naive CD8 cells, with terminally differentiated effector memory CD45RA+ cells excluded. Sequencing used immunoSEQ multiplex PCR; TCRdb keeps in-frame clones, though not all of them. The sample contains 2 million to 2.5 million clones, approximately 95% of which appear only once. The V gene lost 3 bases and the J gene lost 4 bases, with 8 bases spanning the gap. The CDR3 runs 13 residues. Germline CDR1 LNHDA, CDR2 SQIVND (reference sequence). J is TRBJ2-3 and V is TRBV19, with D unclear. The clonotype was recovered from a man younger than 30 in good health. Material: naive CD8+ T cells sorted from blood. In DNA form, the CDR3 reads TGTGCCAGTAGTATGGTCTGGGCAGATACGCAGTATTTT. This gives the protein CASSMVWADTQYF.